This TCR beta chain emerged from a study of shared clonotypes between healthy human individuals (dated by TCRdb to between 2020 and 2021). In terms of the full investigation: A couple of women and a few men aged 18 to 49 years were included in the cohort. For each donor, three plates each were used for CD4 naive and CD4 memory, two plates were used for CD8 naive, and one plate was used for CD8 memory. Different laboratories and diverse techniques were used to prepare libraries and sequence TCR repertoires, to increase sequencing depth and limit assay-specific biases. To estimate repertoire size and how much clonotype sharing occurs between individuals, the study deeply sequenced the blood TCR repertoires of five or six healthy adults. Between about 0.8 and 9 billion PBMCs per donor were obtained by leukapheresis. On the study overall, not on this receptor specifically: Pairwise subsampling led to the expectation that sequencing depth would affect the degree of clonotype sharing among donors. Higher generation probabilities were observed for clonotypes shared by all four sorted-subset donors than for non-shared clonotypes. The small number of donors limited the genetic and exposure-history diversity represented. Even with the large sequencing depth, rarefaction of the sorted-subset datasets indicated that sequencing was incomplete. Sampling was limited to blood, and TCR repertoires in tissue likely differ from TCR repertoires in blood. About 5% of naive CD4, roughly 3.6% of naive CD8, 2% to 2.5% of memory CD4, and more than 0.35% of memory CD8 clonotypes were shared across a handful of donors. Naive subsets generally had larger estimated clonotype richness than memory subsets did.

CD8 naive samples were obtained by positive selection for CCR7 among CD45RO-negative cells, yielding a CD45RA+CCR7+ population from which TemRA cells were excluded. Healthy HIV-negative adults with no recently reported acute infections or vaccinations were included as donors. Only Caucasian adults living in Nashville, Tennessee, USA were represented among the donors. Blood was collected by leukapheresis, and PBMCs were isolated by Ficoll-Histopaque density gradient centrifugation and then cryopreserved in liquid nitrogen vapor phase. Purity and quantity of every magnetically sorted T cell population were checked by analytical flow cytometry. Genomic DNA was isolated from every sorted fraction and measured by UV absorbance on a Nanodrop 2000c. CDR1 and CDR2 are read off the germline V gene as MNHNS and SASEGT. V is clipped by 7 bases and J by 4 bases, and the sequence between their germline boundaries is 4 bases long. From its cysteine to its phenylalanine, the CDR3 spans 11 amino acids. Only the CDR3 DNA stays, 33 bases, in frame from base 1.

Using the deep immunoSEQ assay, multiplex PCR amplified TCR CDR3 regions from genomic DNA. Extracted genomic DNA from each cell subset was spread evenly across all wells of several immunoSEQ 96-well plates, with each plate serving as a replicate. For sorted subsets, each replicate PCR was loaded with roughly 190 ng genomic DNA, equivalent to roughly 30,000 T cell genomes. Purified libraries were measured with a Qubit 3.0 fluorometer, size-checked on a Bioanalyzer 2100, and measured again with the KAPA Library Quantification kit. A separate single-read 150-cycle Illumina NextSeq 550 flow cell was used to sequence each immunoSEQ 96-well plate. The original pipeline was this. Because the immunoSEQ output held only junctional sequences and lacked quality scores, the filtering could not match the filtering applied to full-length reads. Sequences were annotated with PyIR, a Python wrapper for IgBLAST v1.9, using IMGT germline references to assign V/J genes and CDR3. Reads were filtered out if the reads had weak V/J assignments (E-value above 1e-6), no CDR3, stop codons, out-of-frame junctions, or ambiguous translated residues. V3J clonotypes were defined by identical inferred V gene, J gene, and CDR3 amino acid sequence. Percentage overlap between repertoires was computed as shared unique clonotypes divided by the size of the smaller repertoire. Three approaches were used to assess repertoire richness: RTK rarefaction, the Chao1 estimator, and Recon v2.1 estimates of unobserved clonotypes. OLGA was used to compute generation probabilities for all TCRbeta clonotypes that the gDNA method yielded from a few donors. The immuneACCESS repertoire file appears here via TCRdb, limited to in-frame rearrangements. These files lack a portion of the clones; in checked studies, under half of the deficit traces to unresolved V genes, and the cause of the others is not known. From that table come the V and J calls and clone size; the DNA was used to work out D and trimming. This sample has 550,000 to 750,000 clones in its table, and around 90% of those were observed once. The ten top clones hold 24% of the sample.

A note on this clone: This receptor's antigen is unknown. No clone much larger than this one lies a single base away; base qualities are absent.

Here the chain combines TRBV6-1 and TRBJ2-2, with the D gene uncertain. Material for sequencing was naive CD8+ T cells sorted from blood. The cell subset or site label, read with the paper, signifies: CD45RA+CCR7+. The sequence was obtained from a man aged 30-40 years in good health. The CDR3 reads as follows: CASTGTGELFF. The sequenced DNA is TGTGCCAGCACTGGCACCGGGGAGCTGTTTTTT.